These 20 T cell receptor beta chains were all obtained from the same sample, sequenced in a study of shared clonotypes between healthy human individuals. Some clones are missing from TCRdb's copy, which holds only in-frame ones; the method was immunoSEQ multiplex PCR. The table records 2.3 million or so clones, approximately 95% of them present only once. Input material: naive CD4+ T cells from PBMCs. Documented subset: CD45RA+ positively selected. The receptor source for this set is a man between 18 and 29 years old in good health. Some clones in this sample may be carry-over from other donors' samples.

The chain has TRBV5-8 and TRBJ1-2, with unresolved D. Trimming took off 1 base at V and 10 bases at J, with 11 bases between the two ends. CDR1 SGHTS and CDR2 YDEGEE come from the germline V gene. This CDR3 is 12 amino acids long. The CDR3 nucleotides read TGTGCCAGCAGCTTGTTGGGGTCCCTCTACACCTTC. As protein: CASSLLGSLYTF.

The chain has TRBV19 and TRBJ2-7; TRBD2 matches at 10 bases. Germline V gives CDR1 LNHDA, CDR2 SQIVND (reference sequence). With V trimmed by 8 bases and J by 3 bases, 10 bases remained unmatched. This CDR3 contains 15 residues. The CDR3 DNA reads TGTGCCAGTGCCTTAGGGACTAGCGCCTACTACGAGCAGTACTTC. Residues: CASALGTSAYYEQYF.

J is TRBJ1-3 and V is TRBV25-1, with a possible D match to TRBD1 (5 bases). The CDR3 sequence is 14 residues long. Germline loops: CDR1 MGHDK, CDR2 SYGVNS. V gave up 6 bases and J gave up 0 bases, with 9 bases separating them. The CDR3 sequence is CASRDTTSGNTIYF. The CDR3 DNA reads TGTGCCAGCAGGGACACTACCTCTGGAAACACCATATATTTT. Combining the CDR3 with reference TRBV25-1 and TRBJ1-3 gives the whole variable domain EADIYQTPRYLVIGTGKKITLECSQTMGHDKMYWYQQDPGMELHLIHYSYGVNSTEKGDLSSESTVSRIRTEHFPLTLESARPSHTSQYLCASRDTTSGNTIYFGEGSWLTVV.

The chain carries TRBV27 and TRBJ2-2, with 9 positions matching TRBD2. There are 15 residues in the CDR3. Trimming at V came to 5 bases and at J to 2 bases, leaving 3 bases not matched to a gene. Germline CDR1 and CDR2: MNHEY and SMNVEV (reference sequence). The CDR3 loop reads CASSLLAGNTGELFF. For the CDR3, the DNA is TGTGCCAGCAGTCTACTAGCGGGCAACACCGGGGAGCTGTTTTTT.

This clone was seen a single time. The chain uses TRBV6-1 and TRBJ1-4; D possibly corresponds to TRBD1 (6 bases). Trimming cost V 3 bases and J 0 bases, with 8 bases left between them. Per germline, CDR1 MNHNS and CDR2 SASEGT. The length of the CDR3 is 15 residues. The CDR3 sequence is CASSEDSATNEKLFF. DNA of the CDR3: TGTGCCAGCAGTGAGGACAGTGCAACTAATGAAAAACTGTTTTTT.

The CDR3 protein is CASSLVLSSSGNTIYF. CDR3 bases: TGTGCCAGCAGCTTGGTACTATCGAGCTCTGGAAACACCATATATTTT. This rearrangement joins TRBV7-8 to TRBJ1-3; D remains ambiguous. The length of the CDR3 is 16 residues. V lost 3 bases to trimming and J lost 0 bases, with 12 bases between them. CDR1 is SGHVS, CDR2 FQNEAQ, per germline.

In regard to this clone: The same CDR3 also results from other DNA sequences found in this sample. The rearrangement links TRBV19 to TRBJ2-7; TRBD1 aligns across 7 bases. From germline, CDR1 is LNHDA and CDR2 SQIVND (reference sequence). The CDR3 is 14 residues long. The V and J ends lost 3 bases and 0 bases, in that order; junction bases with no gene match: 2. This CDR3 is CASSIRTGSYEQYF. The CDR3 DNA reads TGTGCCAGTAGTATCAGGACAGGCTCCTACGAGCAGTACTTC.

This chain links TRBV7-2 with TRBJ1-1, with 11 bases identical to TRBD1. The CDR3 consists of 14 residues. Per germline, CDR1 SGHTA and CDR2 FQGNSA. Trimming at V came to 3 bases and at J to 10 bases, leaving 7 bases not matched to a gene. The CDR3 protein is CASSLEDRGPAAFF. The CDR3 nucleotides read TGTGCCAGCAGCTTGGAGGACAGGGGGCCAGCAGCTTTCTTT.

This chain connects TRBV5-6 to TRBJ2-5; TRBD1 aligns across 7 bases. Germline lookup yields CDR1 SGHDT and CDR2 YYEEEE. V lost 4 bases and J lost 2; bases outside the gene matches: 11. This CDR3 has 16 residues. CDR3 residues: CASSATGVGSQETQYF. DNA for the CDR3: TGTGCCAGCAGCGCTACAGGGGTTGGGTCACAAGAGACCCAGTACTTC. The whole variable domain, filled in from reference TRBV5-6 and TRBJ2-5, reads DAGVTQSPTHLIKTRGQQVTLRCSPKSGHDTVSWYQQALGQGPQFIFQYYEEEERQRGNFPDRFSGHQFPNYSSELNVNALLLGDSALYLCASSATGVGSQETQYFGPGTRLLVL.

V usage is TRBV5-1 and J usage is TRBJ1-4; D is uncertain. Germline V gives CDR1 SGHRS, CDR2 YFSETQ. V was cut by 3 bases and J by 3 bases, with 12 bases left in between. CDR3 length: 15 amino acids. CDR3 coding DNA: TGCGCCAGCAGCTCTGGCGGTGGGTCTAATGAAAAACTGTTTTTT. Translated, it gives CASSSGGGSNEKLFF.

On this clone: Distinct nucleotide sequences in the sample also encode this CDR3. This chain links TRBV9 with TRBJ2-1; no reliable D call. V lost 0 bases and J 4 bases, leaving 5 bases between the germline ends. Germline V gene sequence: CDR1 SGDLS, CDR2 YYNGEE. The CDR3 runs to 13 residues. CDR3 DNA sequence: TGTGCCAGCAGCGTAGCAGGATACAATGAGCAGTTCTTC. It codes for CASSVAGYNEQFF.

This clone has only one observation. This chain uses TRBV27 with TRBJ1-1; maybe TRBD1 (5 bases). The germline V and J ends were trimmed by 3 bases and 4 bases, with 12 bases remaining between them. Germline V gene lookup returns CDR1 MNHEY and CDR2 SMNVEV (reference sequence). The CDR3 sequence is 14 residues long. The DNA of the CDR3 is TGTGCCAGCAGTTTTAGGGGCCAACCCACTGAAGCTTTCTTT. Translated: CASSFRGQPTEAFF.

This clone appeared once. This rearrangement joins TRBV6-1 to TRBJ1-2, with 12 positions matching TRBD1. The J segment lost 8 bases and the V segment lost 4 bases, leaving 5 bases of the junction unmatched. This CDR3 has 14 amino acids. Germline V gives CDR1 MNHNS, CDR2 SASEGT. The CDR3 reads CASSVGTGGGGYTF. CDR3 sequence (DNA): TGTGCCAGCAGTGTCGGGACAGGGGGCGGCGGCTACACCTTC.

The chain has TRBV18 and TRBJ1-5; 9 nucleotides match TRBD1. CDR1 is KGHSH, CDR2 LQKENI, per germline. The V segment lost 6 bases and the J segment 6 bases; nucleotides outside the gene matches: 6. This CDR3 is 14 amino acids long. CDR3 nucleotides: TGTGCCAGCTCGCAACAGGGGGCTATTCAGCCCCAGCATTTT. This encodes CASSQQGAIQPQHF.

This rearrangement joins TRBV28 to TRBJ2-5; the D gene is possibly TRBD1 (6 bases). The V gene's germline CDR1 is MDHEN and CDR2 SYDVKM. CDR3 length: 13 residues. Trimming cost V 8 bases and J 3 bases, with 13 bases left between them. The CDR3 DNA follows: TGTGCCAGCGGTACCCCAGGGGAAGAGACCCAGTACTTC. Its protein is CASGTPGEETQYF.

This rearrangement joins TRBV5-5 to TRBJ2-7; TRBD1 agrees at 8 bases. The ends lost 4 bases at V and 1 base at J; junction bases unmatched: 7. The CDR3 consists of 15 residues. The germline CDR1 and CDR2 sequences are SGHKS and YYEKEE (reference sequence). CDR3 nucleotides: TGTGCCAGCAGCGTCGGACAGGGATCTTCCTACGAGCAGTACTTC. It codes for CASSVGQGSSYEQYF.

The chain recombines TRBV11-1 with TRBJ1-3, with TRBD1 matching 7 bases. Germline lookup yields CDR1 SGHAT and CDR2 FQDESV (reference sequence). The CDR3 has 14 residues. V shed 5 bases and J 4 bases; nucleotides not matched to a gene: 5. The CDR3: CASSPTGSGNTIYF. The CDR3 DNA follows: TGTGCCAGCAGCCCGACAGGGTCGGGAAACACCATATATTTT.

The chain combines TRBV11-2 with TRBJ2-6; D is undetermined. Germline V gene sequence: CDR1 SGHAT, CDR2 FQNNGV. CDR3 length: 14 amino acids. The germline V and J ends were trimmed by 3 bases and 1 base, with 4 bases remaining between them. The CDR3 loop is CASSFGSGANVLTF. The CDR3 DNA is TGTGCCAGCAGCTTTGGGTCTGGGGCCAACGTCCTGACTTTC.

This chain joins TRBV5-6 and TRBJ2-7; 8 positions match TRBD1. This CDR3 is built from 14 residues. CDR1 and CDR2 (germline): SGHDT, YYEEEE. The ends lost 2 bases at V and 2 bases at J; junction bases unmatched: 3. CDR3 amino acids: CASSLLGQAYEQYF. CDR3 nucleotide sequence: TGTGCCAGCAGCTTATTGGGACAGGCCTACGAGCAGTACTTC. Using reference TRBV5-6 and TRBJ2-7 for the parts outside the CDR3, the full variable domain is DAGVTQSPTHLIKTRGQQVTLRCSPKSGHDTVSWYQQALGQGPQFIFQYYEEEERQRGNFPDRFSGHQFPNYSSELNVNALLLGDSALYLCASSLLGQAYEQYFGPGTRLTVT.

This clone was detected only a few times. Other DNA sequences from this sample encode an identical CDR3 as well. The rearrangement uses TRBV7-7 and TRBJ2-2; no firm D call. V was shortened by 5 bases and J by 2 bases, with 9 bases between the two germline ends. Germline V lookup: CDR1 SSHAT, CDR2 FNYEAQ (reference sequence). The CDR3 sequence is 14 residues long. The CDR3 DNA follows: TGTGCCAGCAGCCCCCGAGTAAACACCGGGGAGCTGTTTTTT. Translation gives CASSPRVNTGELFF.